This T cell receptor (beta chain) was observed in a study of cytomegalovirus exposure and HLA in healthy donors. Study-level background: Out of several hundred genotyped donors, about 76% belonged to the Caucasian-associated ancestry cluster.

A multiplex PCR was run with 60 Vbeta primers and 13 Jbeta primers. Profiling relied on immunoSEQ multiplex PCR, and the TCRdb table lists in-frame clones only, not all of them. The data show some 220,000 clones, with roughly 73% seen just once and approximately 0.49% held by the top ten. J lost 0 bases, V lost 3 bases, and 5 bases had no gene match. The CDR3 has 16 residues. Germline V lookup: CDR1 SGHVS, CDR2 FNYEAQ. The study, taken as a whole, reports: TCR beta V segments were, for the most part, productive about 90% or about 30% of the time in an earlier analysis. Roughly uniform sequencing depth across donors was assumed, possibly incorrectly.

This clone showed up just a few times. Its antigen remains unknown. This clonotype was obtained from a boy between 10 and 17 years old in good health and CMV-seronegative. Sequences were obtained from PBMCs. V usage is TRBV7-6 and J usage is TRBJ2-3; 8 bases agree with TRBD2. The CDR3 coding sequence is TGTGCCAGCAGCTTCGGCGGGGGGTATAGCACAGATACGCAGTATTTT. Its translation is CASSFGGGYSTDTQYF.